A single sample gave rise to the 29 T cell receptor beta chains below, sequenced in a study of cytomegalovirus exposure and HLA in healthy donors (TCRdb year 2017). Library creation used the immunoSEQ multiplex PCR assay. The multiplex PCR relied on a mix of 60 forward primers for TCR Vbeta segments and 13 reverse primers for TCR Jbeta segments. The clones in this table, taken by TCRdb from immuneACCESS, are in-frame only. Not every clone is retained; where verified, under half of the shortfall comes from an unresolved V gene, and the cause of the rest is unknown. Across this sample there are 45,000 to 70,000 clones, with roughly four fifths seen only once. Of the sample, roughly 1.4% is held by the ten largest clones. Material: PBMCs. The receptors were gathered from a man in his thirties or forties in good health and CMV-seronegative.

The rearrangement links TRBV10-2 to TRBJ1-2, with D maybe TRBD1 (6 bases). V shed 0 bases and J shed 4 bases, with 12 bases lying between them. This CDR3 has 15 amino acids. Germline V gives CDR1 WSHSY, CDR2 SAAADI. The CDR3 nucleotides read TGCGCCAGCAGTGAGTCGTACAGGGATGCCTATGGCTACACCTTC. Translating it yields CASSESYRDAYGYTF.

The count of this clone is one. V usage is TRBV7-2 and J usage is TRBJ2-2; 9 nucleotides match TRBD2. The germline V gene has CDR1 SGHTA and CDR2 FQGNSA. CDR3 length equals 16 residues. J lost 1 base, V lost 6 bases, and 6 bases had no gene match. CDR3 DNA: TGTGCCAGCAGGCTGAATAGCGGGGGGAACACCGGGGAGCTGTTTTTT. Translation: CASRLNSGGNTGELFF.

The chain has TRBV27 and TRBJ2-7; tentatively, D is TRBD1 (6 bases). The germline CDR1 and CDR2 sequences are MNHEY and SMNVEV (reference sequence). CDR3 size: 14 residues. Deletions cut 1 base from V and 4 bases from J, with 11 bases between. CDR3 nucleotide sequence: TGTGCCAGCAGTTTATACGACAGGAGGTACGAGCAGTACTTC. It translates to CASSLYDRRYEQYF.

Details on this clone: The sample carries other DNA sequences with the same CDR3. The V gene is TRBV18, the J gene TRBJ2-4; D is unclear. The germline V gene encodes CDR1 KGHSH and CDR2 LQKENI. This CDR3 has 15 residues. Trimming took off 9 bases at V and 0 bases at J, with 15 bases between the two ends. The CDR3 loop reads CASSEVALAKNIQYF. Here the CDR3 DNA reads TGTGCCAGTTCAGAGGTGGCTCTAGCCAAAAACATTCAGTACTTC.

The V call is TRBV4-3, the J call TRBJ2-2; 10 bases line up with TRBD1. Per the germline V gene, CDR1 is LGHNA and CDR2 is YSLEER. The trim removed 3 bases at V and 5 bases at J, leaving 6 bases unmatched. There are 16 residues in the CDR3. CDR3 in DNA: TGCGCCAGCAGCCATTCCGGGACAGGGGAAACCGGGGAGCTGTTTTTT. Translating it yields CASSHSGTGETGELFF.

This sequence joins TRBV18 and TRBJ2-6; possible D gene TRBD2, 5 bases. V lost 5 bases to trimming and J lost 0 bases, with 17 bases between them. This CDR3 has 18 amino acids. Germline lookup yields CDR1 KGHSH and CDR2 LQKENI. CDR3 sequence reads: CASSSIDVGASGANVLTF. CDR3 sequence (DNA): TGTGCCAGCTCATCTATTGACGTGGGAGCCTCTGGGGCCAACGTCCTGACTTTC.

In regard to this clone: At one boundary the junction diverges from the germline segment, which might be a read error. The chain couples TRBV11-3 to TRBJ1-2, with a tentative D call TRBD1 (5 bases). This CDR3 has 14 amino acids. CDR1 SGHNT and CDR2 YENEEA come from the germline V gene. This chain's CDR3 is CTSSATPGVGGYTF. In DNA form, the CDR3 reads TGTACCAGCAGCGCCACCCCGGGGGTAGGAGGCTACACCTTC.

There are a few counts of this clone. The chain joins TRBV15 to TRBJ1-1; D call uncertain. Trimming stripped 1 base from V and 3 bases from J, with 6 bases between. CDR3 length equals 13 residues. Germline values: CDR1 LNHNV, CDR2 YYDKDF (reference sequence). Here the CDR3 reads CATSRVGDTEAFF. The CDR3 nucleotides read TGTGCCACCAGCAGAGTCGGTGACACTGAAGCTTTCTTT.

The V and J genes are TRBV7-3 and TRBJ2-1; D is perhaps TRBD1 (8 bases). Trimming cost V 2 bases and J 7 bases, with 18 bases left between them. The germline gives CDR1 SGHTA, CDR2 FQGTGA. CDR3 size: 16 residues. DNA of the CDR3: TGTGCCAGCAGCTTAGGCTCCAACAGGGGGGGAAATGAGCAGTTCTTC. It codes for CASSLGSNRGGNEQFF.

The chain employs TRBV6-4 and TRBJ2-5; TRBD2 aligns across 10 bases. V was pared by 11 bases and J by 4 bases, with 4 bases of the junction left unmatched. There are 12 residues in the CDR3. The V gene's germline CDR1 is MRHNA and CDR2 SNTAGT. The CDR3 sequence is CAPPSGRETQYF. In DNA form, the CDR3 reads TGTGCCCCCCCTAGCGGGAGAGAGACCCAGTACTTC.

CDR3 in amino acids: CASSYTGGSYEQYF. CDR3 DNA: TGTGCCAGCAGCTATACAGGGGGCTCCTACGAGCAGTACTTC. This chain links TRBV11-2 with TRBJ2-7; 8 bases fit TRBD1. CDR3 length equals 14 residues. J gave up 0 bases and V 4 bases, and 2 bases lay outside the gene matches. The germline V gene has CDR1 SGHAT and CDR2 FQNNGV.

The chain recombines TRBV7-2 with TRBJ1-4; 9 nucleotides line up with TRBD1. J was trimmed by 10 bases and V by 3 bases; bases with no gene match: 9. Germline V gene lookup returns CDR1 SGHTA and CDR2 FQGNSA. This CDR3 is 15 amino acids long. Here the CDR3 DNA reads TGTGCCAGCAGCTTTTATACAGGGGGCGGAGGAAAACTGTTTTTT. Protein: CASSFYTGGGGKLFF.

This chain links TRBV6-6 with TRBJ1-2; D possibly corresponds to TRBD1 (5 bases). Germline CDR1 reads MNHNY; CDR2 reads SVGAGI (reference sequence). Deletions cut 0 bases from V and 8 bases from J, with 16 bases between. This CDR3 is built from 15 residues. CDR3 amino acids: CASSYSPGLGEGYTF. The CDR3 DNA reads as TGTGCCAGCAGTTACTCTCCGGGACTAGGCGAGGGCTACACCTTC.

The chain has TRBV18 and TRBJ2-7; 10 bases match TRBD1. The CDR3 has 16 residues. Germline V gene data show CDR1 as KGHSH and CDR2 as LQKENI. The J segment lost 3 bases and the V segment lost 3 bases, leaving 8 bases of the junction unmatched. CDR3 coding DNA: TGTGCCAGCTCACCCCCGGGACAGGGGTGGAACTACGAGCAGTACTTC. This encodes CASSPPGQGWNYEQYF.

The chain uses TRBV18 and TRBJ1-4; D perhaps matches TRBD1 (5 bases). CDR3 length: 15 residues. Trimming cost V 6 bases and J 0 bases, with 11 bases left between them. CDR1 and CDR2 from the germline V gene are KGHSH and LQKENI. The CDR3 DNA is TGTGCCAGCTCTCCAGACAGCCCAACTAATGAAAAACTGTTTTTT. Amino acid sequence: CASSPDSPTNEKLFF.

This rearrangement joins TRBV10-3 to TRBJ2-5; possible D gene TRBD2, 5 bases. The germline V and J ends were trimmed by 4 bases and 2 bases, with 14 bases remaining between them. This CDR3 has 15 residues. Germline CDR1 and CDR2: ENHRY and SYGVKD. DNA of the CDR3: TGTGCCATCAGTGGTACTGCGGGCGCACAAGAGACCCAGTACTTC. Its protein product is CAISGTAGAQETQYF.

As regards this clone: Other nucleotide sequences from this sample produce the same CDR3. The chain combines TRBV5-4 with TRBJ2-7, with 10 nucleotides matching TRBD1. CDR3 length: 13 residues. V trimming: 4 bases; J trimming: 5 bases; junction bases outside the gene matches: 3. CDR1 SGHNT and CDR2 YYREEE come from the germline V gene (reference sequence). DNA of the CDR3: TGTGCCAGCAGCAGACAGGGGGCGGACGAGCAGTACTTC. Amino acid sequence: CASSRQGADEQYF. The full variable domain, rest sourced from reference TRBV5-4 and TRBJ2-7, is ETGVTQSPTHLIKTRGQQVTLRCSSQSGHNTVSWYQQALGQGPQFIFQYYREEENGRGNFPPRFSGLQFPNYSSELNVNALELDDSALYLCASSRQGADEQYFGPGTRLTVT.

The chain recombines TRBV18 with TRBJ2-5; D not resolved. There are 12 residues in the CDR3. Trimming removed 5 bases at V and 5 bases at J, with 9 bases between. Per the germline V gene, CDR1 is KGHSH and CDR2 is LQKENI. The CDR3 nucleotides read TGTGCCAGCTCAGTCGAACAGGAGACCCAGTACTTC. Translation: CASSVEQETQYF.

The chain's CDR3 is CAISERVPGQTSGNTIYF. The DNA for the CDR3 is TGTGCCATCAGTGAGCGGGTACCGGGACAGACTTCTGGAAACACCATATATTTT. J is TRBJ2-2 and V is TRBV10-3; 7 bases agree with TRBD1. The J call is uncertain, as TRBJ1-3 better fits the DNA end. The CDR3 extends over 18 amino acids. Germline V gives CDR1 ENHRY, CDR2 SYGVKD.

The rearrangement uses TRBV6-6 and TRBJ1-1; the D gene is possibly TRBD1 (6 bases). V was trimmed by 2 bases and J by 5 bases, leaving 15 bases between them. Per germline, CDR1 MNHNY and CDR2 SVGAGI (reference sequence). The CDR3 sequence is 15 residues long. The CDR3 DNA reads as TGTGCCAGCAGTTACGAGGGCGGGGGGCGAACTGAAGCTTTCTTT. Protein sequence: CASSYEGGGRTEAFF.

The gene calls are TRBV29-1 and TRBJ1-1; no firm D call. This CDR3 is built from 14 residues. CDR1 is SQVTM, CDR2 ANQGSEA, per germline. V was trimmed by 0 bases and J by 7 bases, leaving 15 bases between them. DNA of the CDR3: TGCAGCGTTGAAGACCCGGCCGTCCGGAGTGAAGCTTTCTTT. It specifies CSVEDPAVRSEAFF.

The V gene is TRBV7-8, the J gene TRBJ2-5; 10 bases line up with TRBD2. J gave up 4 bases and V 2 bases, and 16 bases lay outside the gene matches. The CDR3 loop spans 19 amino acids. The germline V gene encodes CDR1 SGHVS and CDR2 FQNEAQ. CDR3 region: CASSLNRAVSGGVLETQYF. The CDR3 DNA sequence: TGTGCCAGCAGCTTAAATCGGGCCGTCAGCGGGGGGGTTTTAGAGACCCAGTACTTC.

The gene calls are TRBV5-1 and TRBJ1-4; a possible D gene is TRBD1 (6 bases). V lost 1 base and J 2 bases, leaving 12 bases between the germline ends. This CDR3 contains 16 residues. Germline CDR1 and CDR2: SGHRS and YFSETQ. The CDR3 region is CASSLTQGGTNEKLFF. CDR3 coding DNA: TGCGCCAGCAGCTTGACACAGGGAGGGACTAATGAAAAACTGTTTTTT.

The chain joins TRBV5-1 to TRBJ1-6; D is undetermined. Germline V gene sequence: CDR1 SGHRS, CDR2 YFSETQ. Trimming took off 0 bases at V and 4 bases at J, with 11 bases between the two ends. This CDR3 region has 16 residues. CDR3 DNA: TGCGCCAGCAGCTTGGTGAGAGGGAATTATAATTCACCCCTCCACTTT. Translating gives CASSLVRGNYNSPLHF.

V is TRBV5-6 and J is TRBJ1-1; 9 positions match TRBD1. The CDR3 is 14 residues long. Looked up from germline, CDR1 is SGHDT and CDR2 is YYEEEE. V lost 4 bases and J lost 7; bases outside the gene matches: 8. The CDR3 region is CASSIGTGYLEAFF. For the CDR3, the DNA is TGTGCCAGCAGCATCGGGACAGGGTATCTTGAAGCTTTCTTT.

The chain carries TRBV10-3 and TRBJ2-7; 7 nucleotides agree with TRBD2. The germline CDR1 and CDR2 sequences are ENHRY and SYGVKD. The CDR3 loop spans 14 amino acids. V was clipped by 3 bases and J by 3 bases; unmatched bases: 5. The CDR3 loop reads CAISDGGSIYEQYF. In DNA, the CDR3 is TGTGCCATCAGTGATGGCGGGAGTATCTACGAGCAGTACTTC.

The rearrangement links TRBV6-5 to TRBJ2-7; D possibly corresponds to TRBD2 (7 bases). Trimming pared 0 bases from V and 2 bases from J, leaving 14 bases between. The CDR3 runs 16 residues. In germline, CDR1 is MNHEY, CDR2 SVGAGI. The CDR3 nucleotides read TGTGCCAGCAGTTACTCGGGGGGCGGGAGCCCCTACGAGCAGTACTTC. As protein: CASSYSGGGSPYEQYF.

The CDR3 spells CASSYSTGSETQYF. CDR3 DNA: TGTGCCAGCAGTTACTCAACAGGTTCCGAGACCCAGTACTTC. The chain is built from TRBV6-6 and TRBJ2-5; weak D call: TRBD1 (5 bases). Looked up from germline, CDR1 is MNHNY and CDR2 is SVGAGI (reference sequence). The CDR3 runs to 14 residues. With 0 bases removed from V and 5 bases from J, the gap between germline ends came to 10 bases.

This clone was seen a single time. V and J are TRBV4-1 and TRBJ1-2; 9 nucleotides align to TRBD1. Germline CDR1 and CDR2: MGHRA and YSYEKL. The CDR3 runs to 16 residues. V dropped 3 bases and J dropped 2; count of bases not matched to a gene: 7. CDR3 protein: CASSQAPGQGNYGYTF. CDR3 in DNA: TGCGCCAGCAGCCAGGCTCCGGGACAGGGAAACTATGGCTACACCTTC.